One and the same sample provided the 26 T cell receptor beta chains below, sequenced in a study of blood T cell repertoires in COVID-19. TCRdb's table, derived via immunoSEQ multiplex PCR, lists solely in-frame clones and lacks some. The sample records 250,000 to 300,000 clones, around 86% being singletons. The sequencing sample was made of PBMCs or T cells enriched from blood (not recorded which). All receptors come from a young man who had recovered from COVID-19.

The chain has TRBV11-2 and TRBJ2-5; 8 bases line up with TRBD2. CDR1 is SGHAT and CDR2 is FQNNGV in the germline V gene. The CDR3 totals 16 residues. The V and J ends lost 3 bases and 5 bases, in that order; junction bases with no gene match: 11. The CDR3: CASSLGSGGVEETQYF. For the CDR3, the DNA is TGTGCCAGCAGCTTGGGATCGGGAGGGGTCGAGGAGACCCAGTACTTC. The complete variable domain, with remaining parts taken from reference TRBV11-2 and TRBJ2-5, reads EAGVAQSPRYKIIEKRQSVAFWCNPISGHATLYWYQQILGQGPKLLIQFQNNGVVDDSQLPKDRFSAERLKGVDSTLKIQPAKLEDSAVYLCASSLGSGGVEETQYFGPGTRLLVL.

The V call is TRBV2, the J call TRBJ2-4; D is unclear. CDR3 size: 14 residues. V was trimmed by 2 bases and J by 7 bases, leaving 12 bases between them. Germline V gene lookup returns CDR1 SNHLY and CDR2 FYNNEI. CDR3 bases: TGTGCCAGCAGTGAAATTGGGCCTGGGAACATTCAGTACTTC. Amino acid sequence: CASSEIGPGNIQYF.

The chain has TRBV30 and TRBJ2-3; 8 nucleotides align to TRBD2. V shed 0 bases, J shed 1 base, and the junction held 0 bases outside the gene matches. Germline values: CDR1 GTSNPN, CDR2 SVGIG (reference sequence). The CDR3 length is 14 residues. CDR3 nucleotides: TGTGCCTGGAGTGTTAGCGGGGGCACAGATACGCAGTATTTT. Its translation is CAWSVSGGTDTQYF.

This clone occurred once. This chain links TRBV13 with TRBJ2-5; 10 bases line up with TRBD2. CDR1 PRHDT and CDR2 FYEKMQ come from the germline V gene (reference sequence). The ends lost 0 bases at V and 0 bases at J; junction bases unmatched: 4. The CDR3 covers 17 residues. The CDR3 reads CASSLGLSGGNQETQYF. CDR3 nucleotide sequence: TGTGCCAGCAGCTTAGGCCTTAGCGGGGGGAACCAAGAGACCCAGTACTTC.

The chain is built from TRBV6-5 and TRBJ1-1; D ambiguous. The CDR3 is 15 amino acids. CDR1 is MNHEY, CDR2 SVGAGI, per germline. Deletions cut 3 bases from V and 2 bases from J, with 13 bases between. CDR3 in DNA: TGTGCCAGCAGTTATGAGGCAAGAAGAAACACTGAAGCTTTCTTT. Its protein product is CASSYEARRNTEAFF.

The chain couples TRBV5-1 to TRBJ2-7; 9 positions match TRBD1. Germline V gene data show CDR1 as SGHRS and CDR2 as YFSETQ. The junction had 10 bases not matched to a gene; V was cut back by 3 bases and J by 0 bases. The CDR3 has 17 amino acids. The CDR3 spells CASSSEEPGQGSYEQYF. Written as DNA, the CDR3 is TGCGCCAGCAGCTCAGAAGAACCGGGACAGGGCTCCTACGAGCAGTACTTC.

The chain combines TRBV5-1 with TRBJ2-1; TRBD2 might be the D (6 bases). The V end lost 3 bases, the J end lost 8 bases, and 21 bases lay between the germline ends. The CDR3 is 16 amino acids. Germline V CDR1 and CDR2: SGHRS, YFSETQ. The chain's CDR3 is CASSSLLGGSEDEQFF. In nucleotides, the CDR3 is TGCGCCAGCAGCTCCCTCCTGGGGGGATCCGAGGATGAGCAGTTCTTC.

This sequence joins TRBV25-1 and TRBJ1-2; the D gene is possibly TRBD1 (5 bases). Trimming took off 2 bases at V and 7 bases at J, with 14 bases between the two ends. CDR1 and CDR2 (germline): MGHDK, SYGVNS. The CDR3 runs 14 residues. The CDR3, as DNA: TGTGCCAGCAGTGAAGGCTGGGGCCCCTTTGGCTACACCTTC. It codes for CASSEGWGPFGYTF.

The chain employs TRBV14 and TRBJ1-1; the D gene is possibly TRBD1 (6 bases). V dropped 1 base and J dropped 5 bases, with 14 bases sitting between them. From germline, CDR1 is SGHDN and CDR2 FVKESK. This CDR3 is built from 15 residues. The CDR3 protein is CASSQVSTGRTEAFF. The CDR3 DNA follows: TGTGCCAGCAGCCAAGTCTCCACAGGGCGGACTGAAGCTTTCTTT.

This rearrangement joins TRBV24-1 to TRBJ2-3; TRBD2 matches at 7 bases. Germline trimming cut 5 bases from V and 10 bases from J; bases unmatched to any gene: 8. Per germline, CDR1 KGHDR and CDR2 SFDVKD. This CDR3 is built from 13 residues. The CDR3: CATSGPPGGAQYF. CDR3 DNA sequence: TGTGCCACCAGTGGCCCGCCGGGAGGAGCGCAGTATTTT.

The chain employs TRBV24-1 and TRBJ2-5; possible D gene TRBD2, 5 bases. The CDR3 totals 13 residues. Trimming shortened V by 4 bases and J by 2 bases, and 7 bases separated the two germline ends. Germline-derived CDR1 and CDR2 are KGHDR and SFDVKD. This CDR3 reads CATSEGGQETQYF. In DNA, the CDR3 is TGTGCCACCAGTGAGGGCGGGCAAGAGACCCAGTACTTC.

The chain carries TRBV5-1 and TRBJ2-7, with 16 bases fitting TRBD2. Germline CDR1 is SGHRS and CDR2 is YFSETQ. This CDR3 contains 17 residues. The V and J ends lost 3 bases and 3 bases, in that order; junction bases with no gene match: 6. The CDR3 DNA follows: TGCGCCAGCAGCTCGGGACTAGCGGGAGGGTTCTTCTACGAGCAGTACTTC. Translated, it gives CASSSGLAGGFFYEQYF. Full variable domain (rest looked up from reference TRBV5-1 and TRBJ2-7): KAGVTQTPRYLIKTRGQQVTLSCSPISGHRSVSWYQQTPGQGLQFLFEYFSETQRNKGNFPGRFSGRQFSNSRSEMNVSTLELGDSALYLCASSSGLAGGFFYEQYFGPGTRLTVT.

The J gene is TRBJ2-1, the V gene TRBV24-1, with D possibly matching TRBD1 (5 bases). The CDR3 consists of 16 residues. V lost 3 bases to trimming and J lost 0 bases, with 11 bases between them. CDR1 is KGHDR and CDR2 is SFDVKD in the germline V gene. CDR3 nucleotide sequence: TGTGCCACCAGTGATCACGGACATAGCTCCTACAATGAGCAGTTCTTC. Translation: CATSDHGHSSYNEQFF.

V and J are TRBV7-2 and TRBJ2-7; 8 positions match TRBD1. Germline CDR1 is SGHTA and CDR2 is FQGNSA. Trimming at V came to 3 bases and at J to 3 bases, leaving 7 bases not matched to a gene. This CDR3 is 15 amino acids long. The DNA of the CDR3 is TGTGCCAGCAGCTTGACAGGGGCGCAGCACTACGAGCAGTACTTC. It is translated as CASSLTGAQHYEQYF.

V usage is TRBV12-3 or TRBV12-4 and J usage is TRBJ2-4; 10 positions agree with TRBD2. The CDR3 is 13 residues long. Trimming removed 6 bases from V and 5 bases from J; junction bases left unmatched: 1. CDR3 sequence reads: CASRGLAQNIQYF. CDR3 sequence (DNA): TGTGCCAGCAGGGGACTAGCGCAAAACATTCAGTACTTC.

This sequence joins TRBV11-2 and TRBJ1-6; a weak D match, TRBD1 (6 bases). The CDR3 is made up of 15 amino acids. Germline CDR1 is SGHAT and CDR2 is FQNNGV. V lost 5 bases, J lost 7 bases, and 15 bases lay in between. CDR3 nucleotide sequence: TGTGCCAGCAGCCTCAGCTCCGGGACAAATTCACCCCTCCACTTT. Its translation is CASSLSSGTNSPLHF. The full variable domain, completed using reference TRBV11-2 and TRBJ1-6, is EAGVAQSPRYKIIEKRQSVAFWCNPISGHATLYWYQQILGQGPKLLIQFQNNGVVDDSQLPKDRFSAERLKGVDSTLKIQPAKLEDSAVYLCASSLSSGTNSPLHFGNGTRLTVT.

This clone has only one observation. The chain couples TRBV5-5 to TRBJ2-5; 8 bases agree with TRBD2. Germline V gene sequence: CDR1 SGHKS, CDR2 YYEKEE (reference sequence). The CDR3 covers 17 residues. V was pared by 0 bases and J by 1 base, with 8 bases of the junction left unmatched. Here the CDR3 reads CASSLVPSGGVQETQYF. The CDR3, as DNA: TGTGCCAGCAGCTTGGTTCCCAGCGGGGGAGTCCAAGAGACCCAGTACTTC.

CDR3 protein: CASSEGRVGTEAFF. The CDR3 DNA is TGTGCCAGCAGTGAAGGCAGGGTTGGCACTGAAGCTTTCTTT. V and J are TRBV2 and TRBJ1-1; D might be TRBD1 (5 bases). This CDR3 has 14 amino acids. Germline assignment: CDR1 SNHLY and CDR2 FYNNEI. With 1 base removed from V and 4 bases from J, the gap between germline ends came to 10 bases.

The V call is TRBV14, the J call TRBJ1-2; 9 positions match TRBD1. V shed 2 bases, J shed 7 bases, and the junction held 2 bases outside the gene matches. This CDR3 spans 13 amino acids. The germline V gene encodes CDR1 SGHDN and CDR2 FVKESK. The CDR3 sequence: CASSQNRGLGYTF. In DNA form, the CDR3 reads TGTGCCAGCAGCCAAAACAGGGGGCTTGGCTACACCTTC.

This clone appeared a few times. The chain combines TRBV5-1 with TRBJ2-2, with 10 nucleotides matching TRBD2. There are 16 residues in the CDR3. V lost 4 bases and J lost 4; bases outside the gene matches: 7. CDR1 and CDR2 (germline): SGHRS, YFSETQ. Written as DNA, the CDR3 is TGCGCCAGCAGCGAACGAGCGGGGGGGCCCACCGGGGAGCTGTTTTTT. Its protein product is CASSERAGGPTGELFF.

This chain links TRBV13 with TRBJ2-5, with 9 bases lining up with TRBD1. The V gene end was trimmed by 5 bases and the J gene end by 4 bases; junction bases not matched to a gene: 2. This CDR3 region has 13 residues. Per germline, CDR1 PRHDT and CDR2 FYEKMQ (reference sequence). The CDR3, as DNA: TGTGCCAGCAGCAGGGGACAGGGAGAGACCCAGTACTTC. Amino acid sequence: CASSRGQGETQYF.

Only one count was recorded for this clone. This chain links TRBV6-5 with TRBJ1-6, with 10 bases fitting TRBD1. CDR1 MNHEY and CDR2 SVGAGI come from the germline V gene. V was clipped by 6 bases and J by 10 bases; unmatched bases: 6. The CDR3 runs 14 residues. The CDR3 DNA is TGTGCCAGCAGGTTGGGACAGGGGTACTCACCCCTCCACTTT. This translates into CASRLGQGYSPLHF.

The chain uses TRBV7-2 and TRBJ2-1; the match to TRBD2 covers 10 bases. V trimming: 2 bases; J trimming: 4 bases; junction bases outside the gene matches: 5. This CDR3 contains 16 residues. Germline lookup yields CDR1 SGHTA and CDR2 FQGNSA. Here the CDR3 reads CASSLKAGGIYNEQFF. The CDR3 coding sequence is TGTGCCAGCAGCTTAAAAGCGGGGGGGATTTACAATGAGCAGTTCTTC.

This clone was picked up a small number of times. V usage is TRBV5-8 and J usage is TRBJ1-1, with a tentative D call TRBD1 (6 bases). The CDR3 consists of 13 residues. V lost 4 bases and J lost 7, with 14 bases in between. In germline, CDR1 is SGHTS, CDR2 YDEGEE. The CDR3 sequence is CASSLGGQYEAFF. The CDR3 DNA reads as TGTGCCAGCAGCCTGGGGGGGCAGTATGAAGCTTTCTTT.

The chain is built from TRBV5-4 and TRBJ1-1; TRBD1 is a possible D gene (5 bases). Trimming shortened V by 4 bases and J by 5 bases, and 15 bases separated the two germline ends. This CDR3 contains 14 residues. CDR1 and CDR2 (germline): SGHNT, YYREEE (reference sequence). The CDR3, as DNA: TGTGCCAGCAGCCCGGCCGGGGGGAGAACTGAAGCTTTCTTT. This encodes CASSPAGGRTEAFF.

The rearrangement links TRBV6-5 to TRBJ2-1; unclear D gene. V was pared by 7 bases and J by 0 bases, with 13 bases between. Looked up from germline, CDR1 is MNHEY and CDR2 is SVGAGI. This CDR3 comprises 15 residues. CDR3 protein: CASKELRSSYNEQFF. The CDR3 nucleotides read TGTGCCAGCAAGGAGCTCCGCAGCTCCTACAATGAGCAGTTCTTC.